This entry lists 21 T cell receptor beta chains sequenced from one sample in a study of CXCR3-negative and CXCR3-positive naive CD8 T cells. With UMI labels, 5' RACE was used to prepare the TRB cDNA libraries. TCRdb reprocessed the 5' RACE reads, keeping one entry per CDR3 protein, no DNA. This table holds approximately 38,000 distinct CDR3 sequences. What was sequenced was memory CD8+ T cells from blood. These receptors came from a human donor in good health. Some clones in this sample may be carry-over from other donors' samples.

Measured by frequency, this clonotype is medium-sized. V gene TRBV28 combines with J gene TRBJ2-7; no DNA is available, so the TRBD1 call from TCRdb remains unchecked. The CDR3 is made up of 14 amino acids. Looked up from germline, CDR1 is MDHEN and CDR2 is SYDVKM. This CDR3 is CASCKGASSYEQYF.

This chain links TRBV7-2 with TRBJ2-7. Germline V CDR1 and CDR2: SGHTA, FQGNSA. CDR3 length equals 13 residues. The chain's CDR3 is CASSTDFVYEQYF.

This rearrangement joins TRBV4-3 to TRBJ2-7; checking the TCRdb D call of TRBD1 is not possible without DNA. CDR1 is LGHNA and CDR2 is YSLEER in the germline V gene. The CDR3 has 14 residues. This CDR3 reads CASSQDSGANEQYF.

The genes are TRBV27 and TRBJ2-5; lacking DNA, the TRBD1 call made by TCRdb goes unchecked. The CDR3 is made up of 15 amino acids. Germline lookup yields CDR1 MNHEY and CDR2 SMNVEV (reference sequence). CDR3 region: CASSPLRGYLETQYF.

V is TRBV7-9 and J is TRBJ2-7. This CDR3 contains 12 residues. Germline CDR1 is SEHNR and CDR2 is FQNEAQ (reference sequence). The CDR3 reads CASSEQIHEQYF. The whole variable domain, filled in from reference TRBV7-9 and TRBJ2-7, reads DTGVSQNPRHKITKRGQNVTFRCDPISEHNRLYWYRQTLGQGPEFLTYFQNEAQLEKSRLLSDRFSAERPKGSFSTLEIQRTEQGDSAMYLCASSEQIHEQYFGPGTRLTVT.

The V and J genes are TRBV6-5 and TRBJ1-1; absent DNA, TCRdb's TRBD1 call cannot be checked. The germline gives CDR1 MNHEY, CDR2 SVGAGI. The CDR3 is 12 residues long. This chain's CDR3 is CASNQIRGEAFF.

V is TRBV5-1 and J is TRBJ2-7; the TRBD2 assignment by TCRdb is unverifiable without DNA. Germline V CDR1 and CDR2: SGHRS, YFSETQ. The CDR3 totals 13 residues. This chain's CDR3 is CASSGTADYEQYF.

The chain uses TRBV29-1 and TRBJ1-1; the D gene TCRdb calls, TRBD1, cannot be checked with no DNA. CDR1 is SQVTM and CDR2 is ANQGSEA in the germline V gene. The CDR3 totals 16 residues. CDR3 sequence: CSVSPFLQGSATEAFF.

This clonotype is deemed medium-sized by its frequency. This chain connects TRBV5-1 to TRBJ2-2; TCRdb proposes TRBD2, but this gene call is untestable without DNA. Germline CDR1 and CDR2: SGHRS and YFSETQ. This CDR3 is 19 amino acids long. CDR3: CASSLGLEVLLSGTGELFF. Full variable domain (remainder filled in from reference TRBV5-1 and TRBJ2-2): KAGVTQTPRYLIKTRGQQVTLSCSPISGHRSVSWYQQTPGQGLQFLFEYFSETQRNKGNFPGRFSGRQFSNSRSEMNVSTLELGDSALYLCASSLGLEVLLSGTGELFFGEGSRLTVL.

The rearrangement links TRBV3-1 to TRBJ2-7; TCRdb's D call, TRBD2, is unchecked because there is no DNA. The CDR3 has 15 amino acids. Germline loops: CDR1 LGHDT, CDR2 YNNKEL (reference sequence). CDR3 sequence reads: CASSTRTSGTYEQYF.

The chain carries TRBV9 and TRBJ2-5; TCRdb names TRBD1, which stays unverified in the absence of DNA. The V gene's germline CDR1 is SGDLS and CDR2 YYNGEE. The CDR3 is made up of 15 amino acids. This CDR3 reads CASSVATRGQETQYF.

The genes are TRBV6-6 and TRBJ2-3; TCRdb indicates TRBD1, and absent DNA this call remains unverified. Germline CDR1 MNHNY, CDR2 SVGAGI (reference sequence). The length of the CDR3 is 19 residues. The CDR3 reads CASSYSMAPVGVNADTQYF.

CDR3 in amino acids: CASSHGTSGDIQYF. V usage is TRBV4-3 and J usage is TRBJ2-4; TCRdb's D call, TRBD2, is unchecked because there is no DNA. Germline V gene lookup returns CDR1 LGHNA and CDR2 YSLEER. The CDR3 length is 14 residues.

CDR3 loop: CSVELTGGAELFF. This chain links TRBV29-1 with TRBJ2-2; the TCRdb D gene call, TRBD1, has no DNA to confirm it. The CDR3 has 13 residues. Germline lookup yields CDR1 SQVTM and CDR2 ANQGSEA.

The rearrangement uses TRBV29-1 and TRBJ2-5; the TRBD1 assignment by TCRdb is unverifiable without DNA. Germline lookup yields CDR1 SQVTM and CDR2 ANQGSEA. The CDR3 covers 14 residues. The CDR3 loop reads CSAGVAGFQETQYF.

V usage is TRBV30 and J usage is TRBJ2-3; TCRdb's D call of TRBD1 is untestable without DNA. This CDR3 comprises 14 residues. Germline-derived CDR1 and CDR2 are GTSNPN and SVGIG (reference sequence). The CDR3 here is CAWSQGAPTDTQYF.

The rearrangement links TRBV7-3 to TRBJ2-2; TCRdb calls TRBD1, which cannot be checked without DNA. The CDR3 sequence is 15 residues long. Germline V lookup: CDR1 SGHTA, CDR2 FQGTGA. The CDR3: CASSLGTTNTGELFF.

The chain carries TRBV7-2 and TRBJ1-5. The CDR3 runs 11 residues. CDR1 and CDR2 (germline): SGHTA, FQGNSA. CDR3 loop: CASSLEKDQHF.

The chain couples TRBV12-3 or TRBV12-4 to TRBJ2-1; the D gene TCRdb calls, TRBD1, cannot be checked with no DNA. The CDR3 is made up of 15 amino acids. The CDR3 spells CASSPRAPGHNEQFF.

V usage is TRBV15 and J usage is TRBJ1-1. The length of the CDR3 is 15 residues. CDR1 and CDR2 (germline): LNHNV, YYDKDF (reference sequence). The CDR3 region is CATSRAWGRDTEAFF.

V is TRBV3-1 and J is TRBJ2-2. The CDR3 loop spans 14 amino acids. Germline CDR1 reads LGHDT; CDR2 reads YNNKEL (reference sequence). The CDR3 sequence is CASSQEVSTGELFF.